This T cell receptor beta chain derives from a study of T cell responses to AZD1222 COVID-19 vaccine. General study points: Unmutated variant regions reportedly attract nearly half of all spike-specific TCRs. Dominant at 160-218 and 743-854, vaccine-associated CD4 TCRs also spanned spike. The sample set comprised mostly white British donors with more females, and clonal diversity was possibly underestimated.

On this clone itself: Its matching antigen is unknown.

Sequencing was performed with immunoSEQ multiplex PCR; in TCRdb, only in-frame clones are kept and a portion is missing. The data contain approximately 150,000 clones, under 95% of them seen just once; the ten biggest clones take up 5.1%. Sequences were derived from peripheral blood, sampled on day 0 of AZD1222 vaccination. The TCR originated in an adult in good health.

CDR3 in DNA: TGTGCCAGCAGCCCCACGGACAGGAATTACGAGCAGTACTTC. This codes for CASSPTDRNYEQYF. The chain employs TRBV7-8 and TRBJ2-7, with TRBD1 matching over 7 bases. This CDR3 has 14 residues. The V gene's germline CDR1 is SGHVS and CDR2 FQNEAQ. V lost 5 bases, J lost 4 bases, and 8 bases stayed unmatched.